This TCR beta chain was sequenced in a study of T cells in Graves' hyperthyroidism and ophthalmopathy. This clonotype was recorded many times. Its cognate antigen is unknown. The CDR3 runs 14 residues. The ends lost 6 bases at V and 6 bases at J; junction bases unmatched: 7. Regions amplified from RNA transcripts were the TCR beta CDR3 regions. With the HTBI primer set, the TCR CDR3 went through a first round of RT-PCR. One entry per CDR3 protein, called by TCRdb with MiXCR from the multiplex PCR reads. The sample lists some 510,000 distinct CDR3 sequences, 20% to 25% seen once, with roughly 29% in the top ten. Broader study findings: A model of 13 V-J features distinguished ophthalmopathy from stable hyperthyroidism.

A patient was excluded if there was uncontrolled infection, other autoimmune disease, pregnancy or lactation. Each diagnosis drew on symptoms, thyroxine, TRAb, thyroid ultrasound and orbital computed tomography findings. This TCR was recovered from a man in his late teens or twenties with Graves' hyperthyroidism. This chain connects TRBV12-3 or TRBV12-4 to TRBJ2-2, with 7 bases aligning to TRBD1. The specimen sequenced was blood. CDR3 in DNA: TGTGCCAGCAGGCCTACAGGGGTGGCCGGGGAGCTGTTTTTT. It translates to CASRPTGVAGELFF.